The clone carrying this TCR beta chain was found a few times. This specimen comes from a study of blood T cell repertoires in COVID-19. Study in general: Donors in the United States, Italy and Spain gave samples during acute or convalescent COVID-19. PBMCs, B-cell-depleted T cells, or T cells provided the cDNA or gDNA that made up the material.

The trim removed 4 bases at V and 2 bases at J, leaving 6 bases unmatched. This CDR3 is built from 15 residues. Germline CDR1 is MNHEY and CDR2 is SVGEGT. Under the authors' procedure: Amplification with reference gene primers provided the estimates of nucleated cell counts. Data came from immunoSEQ multiplex PCR; TCRdb stores just in-frame clones and leaves some out. The D gene and trimming were derived from the DNA, and the V and J assignments and clone size from that table. This sample yields tens of thousands of clones, of which around nine tenths are seen a single time; 3.1% belongs to the top ten.

Sequenced: peripheral blood. The sequence was obtained from a human donor in a cohort sampled during active COVID-19. The rearrangement joins TRBV6-2 or TRBV6-3 to TRBJ2-3; 7 bases line up with TRBD2. CDR3 sequence: CASSWEGRATDTQYF. Here the CDR3 DNA reads TGTGCCAGCAGTTGGGAAGGGAGGGCCACAGATACGCAGTATTTT.